The clone carrying this TCR beta chain came up a few times. Its antigen is as yet unknown. After more than 8 days in culture, the CD4+ T cells were isolated. Participants were vaccinated with two doses of either the BNT162b2 or mRNA-1273 vaccine. Cultures had half their medium replaced with IL-2 medium on days 3 and 7. This entry belongs to a study of vaccination effects on CD4 cells after COVID-19. Overall study context: Post-vaccine sampling took place a median of 72 days after the second dose. Regarding the study as a whole: Few convalescent patients and no early post-infection timepoints were included in the study. Cross-reactivity toward common cold coronaviruses was confined to only 1 of 255 vaccine-induced clones in healthy vaccinees.

Assay: immunoSEQ multiplex PCR; the TCRdb copy retains only in-frame clones and omits some. The data contain 66,000 or so clones, less than 80% of them singletons. Germline CDR1 SGHRS, CDR2 YFSETQ. The CDR3 length is 14 residues. V lost 6 bases, J lost 3 bases, and 13 bases lay in between. Sequenced material: CD4+ T cells from PBMCs cultured without peptide, taken after COVID-19 vaccination. The TCR comes from a human donor who received a COVID-19 vaccine. This sequence joins TRBV5-1 and TRBJ2-1, with D possibly matching TRBD1 (6 bases). CDR3 DNA sequence: TGCGCCAGCACGTTAGGGGACAACTACAATGAGCAGTTCTTC. This translates into CASTLGDNYNEQFF.